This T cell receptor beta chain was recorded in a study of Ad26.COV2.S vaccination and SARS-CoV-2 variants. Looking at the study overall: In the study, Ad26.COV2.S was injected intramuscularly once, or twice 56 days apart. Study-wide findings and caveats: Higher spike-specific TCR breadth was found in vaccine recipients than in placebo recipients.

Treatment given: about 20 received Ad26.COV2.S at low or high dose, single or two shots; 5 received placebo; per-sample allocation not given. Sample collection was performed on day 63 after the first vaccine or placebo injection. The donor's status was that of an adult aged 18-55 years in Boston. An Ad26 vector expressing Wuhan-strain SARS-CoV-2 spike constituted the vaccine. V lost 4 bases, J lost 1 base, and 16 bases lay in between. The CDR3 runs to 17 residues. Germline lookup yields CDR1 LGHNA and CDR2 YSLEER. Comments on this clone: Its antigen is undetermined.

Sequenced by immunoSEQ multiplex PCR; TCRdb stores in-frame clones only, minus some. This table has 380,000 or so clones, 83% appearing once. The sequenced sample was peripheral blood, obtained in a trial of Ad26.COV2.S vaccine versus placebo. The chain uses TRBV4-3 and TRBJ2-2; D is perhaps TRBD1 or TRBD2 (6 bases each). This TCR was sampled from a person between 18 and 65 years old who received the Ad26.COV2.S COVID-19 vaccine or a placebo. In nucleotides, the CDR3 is TGCGCCAGCAGCCCATCCAAGGAGGGGGGGAACACCGGGGAGCTGTTTTTT. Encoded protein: CASSPSKEGGNTGELFF.